Listed here is a single T cell receptor (beta chain). Its antigen remains unidentified. Base qualities are not at hand, and no much larger clone is one base apart. The sample originates from a study of blood T cell repertoires in COVID-19 (dated by TCRdb to 2018 to 2021). Background on the whole study: The collaborator samples originated in the United States, Italy and Spain and spanned the acute and convalescent phases of COVID-19. The material from the prospective study consisted of cDNA or gDNA derived from T cells, B-cell-depleted T cells, or PBMCs. Subjects who had been exposed to COVID-19, were actively infected with it, or had recovered from it provided the deeply sampled blood TCRbeta repertoires that made up the dataset. The repertoires were made available in a free public database intended to serve as a resource for research on the immune response to SARS-CoV-2. The samples were drawn from the first 160 participants of the ongoing ImmuneRACE study and from 1,254 subjects provided by 6 global collaborators. Sample metadata almost always included a de-identified subject ID, COVID-19 status, age in years and sex. Where available, HLA class I and class II types were taken from metadata supplied by the sample provider and were not determined by assay-based typing. Results the study describes overall, beyond this receptor: Clinical and demographic metadata were provided uncurated, with the amount varying by source and participant.

Trimming accounts for 3 bases at V and 6 bases at J, while the number of junction bases matched to no gene is 6. The CDR3 runs 13 amino acids, cysteine and phenylalanine included. The DNA shown is the 39-base CDR3, in frame from base 1. CDR1 and CDR2, looked up from the germline V gene, are SQVTM and ANQGSEA. The immunoSEQ Assay, a bias-controlled multiplex PCR, was used to amplify TCRbeta CDR3 regions from genomic DNA. As for how the authors treated the data: The number of nucleated cells in each sample was estimated by amplification of reference gene primers within the assay. To quantify the absolute abundance of each unique TCRbeta CDR3 rearrangement, sequence reads were collapsed and filtered. For each sample, productive Simpson clonality was calculated as the square root of Simpson's diversity index across productive rearrangements. What TCRdb holds here is the immuneACCESS table cut down to in-frame rearrangements. Part of the clones is not present; checked against another copy, under half of the missing clones reflect an unresolved V gene, and the others are unexplained. V and J calls plus clone size are reproduced from that table; the DNA served to infer D and trimming. In all, the sample holds under 200,000 clones, and around 87% of those were seen once. The top ten clones comprise roughly 2.5% of the sample.

Whole blood was collected in K2EDTA tubes by collaborating institutions according to the institutions' own protocols. For TCRbeta analysis, collaborators shipped samples as frozen whole blood, isolated PBMCs, or DNA extracted from either of those sample types. The receptor was derived from a man aged 35-49 years with active or convalescent COVID-19. The rearrangement joined TRBV29-1 to TRBJ1-1, and 8 junction bases match TRBD1. Specimen: peripheral blood. Here is the DNA: TGCAGCGTTGACAAGCCGGGACAGGCTGAAGCTTTCTTT. This yields the protein CSVDKPGQAEAFF.